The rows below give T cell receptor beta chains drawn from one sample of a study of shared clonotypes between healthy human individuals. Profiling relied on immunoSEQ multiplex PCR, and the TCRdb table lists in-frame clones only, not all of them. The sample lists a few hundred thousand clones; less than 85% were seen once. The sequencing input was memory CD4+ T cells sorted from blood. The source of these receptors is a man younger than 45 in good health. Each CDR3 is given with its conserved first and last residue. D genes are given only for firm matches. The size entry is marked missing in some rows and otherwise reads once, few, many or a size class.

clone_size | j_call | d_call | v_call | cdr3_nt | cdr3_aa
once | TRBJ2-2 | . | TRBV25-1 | TGTGCCAGCAGTGTAAAGAGCCGGACAGCCGATAACACCGGGGAGCTGTTTTTT | CASSVKSRTADNTGELFF
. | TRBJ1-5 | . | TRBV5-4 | TGTGCCAGCAGCGGTGACCGGCAAGGGCCCCAGCATTTT | CASSGDRQGPQHF
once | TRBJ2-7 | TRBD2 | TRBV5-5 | TGTGCCAGCAGCTACTTAGCGGGAGTCGCCTACGAGCAGTACTTC | CASSYLAGVAYEQYF
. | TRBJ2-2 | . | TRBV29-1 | TGCAGCGTATGGAGTCACACCGGGGAGCTGTTTTTT | CSVWSHTGELFF
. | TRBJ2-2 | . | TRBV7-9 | TGTGCCAGCAGCTTAGTCCACGGAAGGGAGCTGTTTTTT | CASSLVHGRELFF
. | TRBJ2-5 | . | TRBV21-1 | TGTGCCACCTCCCACCGACGTCAAGAGACCCAGTACTTC | CATSHRRQETQYF
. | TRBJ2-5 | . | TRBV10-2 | TGCGCCAGCAGAGAGGATCGGCTTGGAAACCAAGAGACCCAGTACTTC | CASREDRLGNQETQYF
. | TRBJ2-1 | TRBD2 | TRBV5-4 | TGTGCCAGCAGCTTGGTTAGCGGGAGCTACAATGAGCAGTTCTTC | CASSLVSGSYNEQFF
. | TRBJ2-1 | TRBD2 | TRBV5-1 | TGCGCCAGCAGCTCCCTAGCGGGAGCCTTAAATGAGCAGTTCTTC | CASSSLAGALNEQFF
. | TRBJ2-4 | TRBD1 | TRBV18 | TGTGCCAGCTCACCATGGACAGGGACAAACATTCAGTACTTC | CASSPWTGTNIQYF
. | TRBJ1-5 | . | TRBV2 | TGTGCCAGCAGTGAACCAAACCTCCAAGGAGGCAATCAGCCCCAGCATTTT | CASSEPNLQGGNQPQHF
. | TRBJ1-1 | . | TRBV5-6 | TGTGCCAGCAGTTCTCAAGGGTACAGGGTGTTCACTGAAGCTTTCTTT | CASSSQGYRVFTEAFF